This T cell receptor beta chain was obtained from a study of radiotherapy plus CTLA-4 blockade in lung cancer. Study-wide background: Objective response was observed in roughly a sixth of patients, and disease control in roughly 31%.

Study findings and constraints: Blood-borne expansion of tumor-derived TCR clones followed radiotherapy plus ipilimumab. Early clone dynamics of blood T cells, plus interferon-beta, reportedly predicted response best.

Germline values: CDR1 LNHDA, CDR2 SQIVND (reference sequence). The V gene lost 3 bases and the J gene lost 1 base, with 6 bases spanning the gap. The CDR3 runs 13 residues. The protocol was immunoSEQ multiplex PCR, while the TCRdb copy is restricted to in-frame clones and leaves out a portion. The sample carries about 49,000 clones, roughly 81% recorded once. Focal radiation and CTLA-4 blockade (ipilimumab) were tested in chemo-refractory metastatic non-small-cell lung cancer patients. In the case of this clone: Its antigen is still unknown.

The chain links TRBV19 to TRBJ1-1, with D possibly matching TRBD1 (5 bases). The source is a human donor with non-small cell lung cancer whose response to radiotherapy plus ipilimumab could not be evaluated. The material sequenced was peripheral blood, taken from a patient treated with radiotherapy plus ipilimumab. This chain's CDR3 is CASSITGNTEAFF. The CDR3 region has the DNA TGTGCCAGTAGTATCACAGGGAACACTGAAGCTTTCTTT.